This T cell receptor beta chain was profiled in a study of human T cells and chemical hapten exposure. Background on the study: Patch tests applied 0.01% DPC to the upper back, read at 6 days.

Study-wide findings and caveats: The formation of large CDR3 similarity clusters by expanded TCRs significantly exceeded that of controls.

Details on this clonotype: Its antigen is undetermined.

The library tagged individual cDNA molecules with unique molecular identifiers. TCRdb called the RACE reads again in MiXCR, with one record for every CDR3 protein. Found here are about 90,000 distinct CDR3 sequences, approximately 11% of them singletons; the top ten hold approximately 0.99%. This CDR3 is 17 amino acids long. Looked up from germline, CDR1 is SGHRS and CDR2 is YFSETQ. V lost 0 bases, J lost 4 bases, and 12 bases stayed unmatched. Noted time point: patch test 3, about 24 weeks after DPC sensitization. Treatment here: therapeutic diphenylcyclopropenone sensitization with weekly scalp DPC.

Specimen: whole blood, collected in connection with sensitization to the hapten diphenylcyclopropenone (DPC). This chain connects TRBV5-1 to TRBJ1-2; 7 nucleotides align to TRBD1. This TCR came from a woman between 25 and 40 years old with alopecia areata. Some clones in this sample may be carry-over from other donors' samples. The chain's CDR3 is CASSLGTGASSVYGYTF. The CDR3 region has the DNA TGCGCCAGCAGCTTGGGAACAGGGGCCTCTTCCGTCTATGGCTACACCTTC.